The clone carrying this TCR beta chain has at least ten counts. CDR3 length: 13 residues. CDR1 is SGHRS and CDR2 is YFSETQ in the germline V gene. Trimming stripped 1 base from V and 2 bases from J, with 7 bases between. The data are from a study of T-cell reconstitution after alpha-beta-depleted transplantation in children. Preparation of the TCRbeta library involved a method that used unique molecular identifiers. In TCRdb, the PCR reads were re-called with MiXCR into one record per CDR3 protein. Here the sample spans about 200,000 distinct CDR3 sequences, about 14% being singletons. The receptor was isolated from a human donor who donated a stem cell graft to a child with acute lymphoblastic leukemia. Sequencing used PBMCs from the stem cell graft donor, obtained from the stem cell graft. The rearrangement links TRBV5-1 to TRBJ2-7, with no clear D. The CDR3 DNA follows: TGCGCCAGCAGCTTGTACAGCACCTACGAGCAGTACTTC. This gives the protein CASSLYSTYEQYF.